This TCR beta chain is drawn from a study of control samples from healthy donors and cancer patients (dated by TCRdb to 2020 to 2021). The junction carries 6 bases between V and J, which are trimmed by 2 bases and 2 bases respectively. Counted from cysteine to phenylalanine, this CDR3 has 13 amino acids. Here the CDR3 DNA is all that survives: 39 bases in frame from base 1. The library relied on the immunoSEQ multiplex PCR assay. Entries here come from immuneACCESS through TCRdb and include only in-frame sequences with V and J called. Some clones fail to appear in such tables; in the studies checked, an unresolved V gene covers under half of the shortfall, and the cause of the remainder is unknown. For this sample there are tens of thousands of clones; about 87% appear just once. Roughly a fifth of the sample rests with the top ten. Regarding this clone: Its target antigen remains unknown. Nothing much larger sits one base from this clone, and base qualities are not available.

Sequencing was carried out using blood. The chain is encoded by TRBV12-3 or TRBV12-4 joined to TRBJ1-1; the D gene identity is not certain. The sequence was collected from a man aged 45-65 years in good health. Here is the DNA: TGTGCCAGCAGTTTATTGCCTAACACTGAAGCTTTCTTT. Translated, it gives CASSLLPNTEAFF.